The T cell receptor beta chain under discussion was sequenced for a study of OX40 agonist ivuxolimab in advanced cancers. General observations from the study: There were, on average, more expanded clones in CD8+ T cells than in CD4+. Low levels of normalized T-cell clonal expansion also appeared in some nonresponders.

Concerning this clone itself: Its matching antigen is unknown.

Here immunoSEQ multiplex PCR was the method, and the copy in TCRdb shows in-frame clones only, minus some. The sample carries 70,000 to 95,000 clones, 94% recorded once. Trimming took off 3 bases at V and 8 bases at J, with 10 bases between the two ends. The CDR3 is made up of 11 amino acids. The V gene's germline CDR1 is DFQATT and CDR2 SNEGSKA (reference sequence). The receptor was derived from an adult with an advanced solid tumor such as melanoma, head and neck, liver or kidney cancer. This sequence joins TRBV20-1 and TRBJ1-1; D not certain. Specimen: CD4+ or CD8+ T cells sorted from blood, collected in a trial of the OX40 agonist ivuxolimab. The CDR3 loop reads CSASYYGEAFF. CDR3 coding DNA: TGCAGTGCTAGCTACTACGGGGAAGCTTTCTTT.